This section outlines one T cell receptor beta chain sequence together with its context. This record belongs to a study of long-term antiretroviral therapy in people with HIV. Survey level was the resolution at which the v3.0 immunoSEQ assay ran. Measured with immunoSEQ multiplex PCR; TCRdb has only the in-frame clones, and not every one. In the table there are 15,000 to 20,000 clones, roughly 80% of which are singletons. Germline V CDR1 and CDR2: SGHTA, FQGNSA. V gave up 3 bases and J gave up 6 bases, with 6 bases separating them. There are 12 residues in the CDR3. This chain uses TRBV7-2 with TRBJ2-1, with no clear D. The material was unsorted PBMCs, obtained 0.1 years after starting antiretroviral therapy. The receptor was isolated from a man aged 18 to 35 with HIV. CDR3 in DNA: TGTGCCAGCAGCTTCGGCCCCAATGAGCAGTTCTTC. Protein: CASSFGPNEQFF.